This is a list of T cell receptor beta chains from one sample in a study of cytotoxic CD8 clonotypes in ibrutinib-treated CLL. TCRdb's copy holds only in-frame clones and misses some; the assay was immunoSEQ multiplex PCR. The table shows more than 200,000 clones, with more than 65% occurring only once. The source material was PBMCs, sampled after 12 months of ibrutinib treatment. The receptors were sampled from a human donor with chronic lymphocytic leukemia. Each CDR3 is given with its conserved first and last residue. D genes are given only for firm matches. Expanded clones get a size class; other rows say once, few or many, or leave the size out.

d_call clone_size j_call cdr3_length v_call cdr3_nt cdr3_aa
. few TRBJ2-7 13 TRBV5-4 TGTGCCAGCAGTGGTAATTTGGCCTACGAGCAGTACTTC CASSGNLAYEQYF
. . TRBJ2-2 14 TRBV30 TGTGCCTGGAGTGTAACCCTCCTATCCGGGGAGCTGTTTTTT CAWSVTLLSGELFF
TRBD2 few TRBJ2-2 15 TRBV13 TGTGCCAGCCTAAGGGCTAGCGGTAACACCGGGGAGCTGTTTTTT CASLRASGNTGELFF
. . TRBJ2-6 15 TRBV29-1 TGCAGCGTTGAGTGGGCAAGGGCTGGGGCCAACGTCCTGACTTTC CSVEWARAGANVLTF
. few TRBJ1-4 14 TRBV5-3 TGTGCCAGAAGCTTACGGGGCGAGCACGAAAAACTGTTTTTT CARSLRGEHEKLFF
TRBD2 . TRBJ2-7 16 TRBV7-2 TGTGCCAGCAGCTCACAATTAGCGGGAGTTCGTCTCGAGCAGTACTTC CASSSQLAGVRLEQYF
. once TRBJ1-2 13 TRBV30 TGTGCCTGGAGTGTACGTGTTTCTGGTTCCTACACCTTC CAWSVRVSGSYTF
TRBD1 . TRBJ2-7 12 TRBV27 TGTGCCAGCCAAACAGGGGGCGGGAAGCAGTACTTC CASQTGGGKQYF
TRBD1 . TRBJ1-4 14 TRBV5-5 TGTGCCAGCAGCTCACATCGGGACAGCGAAAAACTGTTTTTT CASSSHRDSEKLFF
. . TRBJ2-5 14 TRBV7-9 TGTGCCAGCAGCTTAGCGCAGGGTTTAGAGACCCAGTACTTC CASSLAQGLETQYF
TRBD1 . TRBJ1-1 14 TRBV19 TGTGCCAGTAGCCAGGGACAGGGTAAGGATGAAGCTTTCTTT CASSQGQGKDEAFF
. . TRBJ1-1 13 TRBV13 TGTGCCAGCAGCTTACAGATGAACACTGAAGCTTTCTTT CASSLQMNTEAFF
TRBD1 many TRBJ1-1 15 TRBV7-9 TGTGCCAGCAGAGGGACAGGGGGCGTAGGAACTGAAGCTTTCTTT CASRGTGGVGTEAFF
. . TRBJ2-1 12 TRBV11-3 TGTGCCAGCAGCTTGGTCTTGGGGGAGCAGTTCTTC CASSLVLGEQFF
. . TRBJ1-1 17 TRBV28 TGTGCCAGCAGTTCTGGCAAACAGTACGGGATGAACACTGAAGCTTTCTTT CASSSGKQYGMNTEAFF
TRBD1 few TRBJ2-1 14 TRBV7-2 TGTGCCAGCAGCTTCGGACAGGGTGAGAATGAGCAGTTCTTC CASSFGQGENEQFF
. . TRBJ2-3 17 TRBV9 TGTGCCAGCAGCGTAGTAACGGGGGACCCTAGCACAGATACGCAGTATTTT CASSVVTGDPSTDTQYF
. few TRBJ1-2 13 TRBV18 TGTGCCAGCTCATTCGGACAGAACTATGGCTACACCTTC CASSFGQNYGYTF
. . TRBJ1-1 13 TRBV29-1 TGCAGCGTGCACCCTCAGGCGAACACTGAAGCTTTCTTT CSVHPQANTEAFF
TRBD1 . TRBJ1-4 21 TRBV4-3 TGCGCCAGCAGCCAAGAGGCTCAGACGGGACAGGGAATCAGTTTACGGGAAAAACTGTTTTTT CASSQEAQTGQGISLREKLFF
. . TRBJ2-7 15 TRBV10-1 TGCGCCAGCAGTGAGGGGGTGGGGTTCTCCTACGAGCAGTACTTC CASSEGVGFSYEQYF
. . TRBJ1-5 17 TRBV7-2 TGTGCCAGCAGCTTAGCTTTTGGGGGCCCAGGGAATCAGCCCCAGCATTTT CASSLAFGGPGNQPQHF
. . TRBJ1-4 15 TRBV5-1 TGCGCCAGCAGCTTGTGGACAGACGGTAATGAAAAACTGTTTTTT CASSLWTDGNEKLFF
. few TRBJ1-6 13 TRBV30 TGTGCCTGGAGTGTACGATGGGATTCACCCCTCCACTTT CAWSVRWDSPLHF
TRBD2 . TRBJ2-1 17 TRBV5-4 TGTGCCAGCAGCCCCTCCGGCGGTCTAGCGGGGAAGAATGAGCAGTTCTTC CASSPSGGLAGKNEQFF
. . TRBJ2-7 13 TRBV6-6 TGTGCCAGCAGCCTTGGCCTTTCCTACGAGCAGTACTTC CASSLGLSYEQYF
TRBD1 . TRBJ2-1 17 TRBV7-7 TGTGCTAGCAGCCTAGGACAGGGGCCAAGCTCCTACAATGAGCAGTTCTTC CASSLGQGPSSYNEQFF
. few TRBJ1-1 14 TRBV28 TGTGCCAGCAGTTTATGGGGGGGCTACACTGAAGCTTTCTTT CASSLWGGYTEAFF
. . TRBJ2-3 15 TRBV7-3 TGTGCCAGCAGCTTTTTGGGACAAGACACAGATACGCAGTATTTT CASSFLGQDTDTQYF
TRBD2 few TRBJ2-7 15 TRBV4-1 TGCGCCAGCAGCCTGGGACTAGCGGGATCTTACGAGCAGTACTTC CASSLGLAGSYEQYF
. . TRBJ1-1 14 TRBV5-1 TGCGCCAGCAGCTCCACGACAGGGAACACTGAAGCTTTCTTT CASSSTTGNTEAFF
. . TRBJ1-2 16 TRBV6-5 TGTGCCAGCAGTTACGCCTCACAGACAGCGTTCTATGGCTACACCTTC CASSYASQTAFYGYTF
. . TRBJ1-2 14 TRBV7-2 TGTGCCAGCAGCTTAGCGACAAGTAACTATGGCTACACCTTC CASSLATSNYGYTF
. . TRBJ1-2 13 TRBV7-3 TGTGCCAGCAGCTTAATGGCAGGAGGTGGCTACACCTTC CASSLMAGGGYTF
. . TRBJ1-5 15 TRBV4-3 TGCGCCAGCAGCCTCAATCCTACCCAGGGTCAGCCCCAGCATTTT CASSLNPTQGQPQHF
TRBD1 . TRBJ2-3 15 TRBV11-3 TGTGCCAGCAGCCCGGGACAGGGGGAAGCAGATACGCAGTATTTT CASSPGQGEADTQYF
TRBD1 . TRBJ1-3 14 TRBV5-6 TGTGCCAGCAGCGGGGACAGCTCTGGAAACACCATATATTTT CASSGDSSGNTIYF
TRBD2 . TRBJ2-1 15 TRBV19 TGTGCCAGTTGGAGCGGGAGGGATTCCTACAATGAGCAGTTCTTC CASWSGRDSYNEQFF
TRBD1 . TRBJ1-6 15 TRBV18 TGTGCCAGCTCACCACCAGGGACAGGGAGTTCACCCCTCCACTTT CASSPPGTGSSPLHF
. once TRBJ2-7 12 TRBV27 TGTGCCAGCAGCCCGGAAGGCTACGAGCAGTACTTC CASSPEGYEQYF
TRBD2 . TRBJ2-5 15 TRBV6-5 TGTGCCAGCAGGAAACTAGCGGGAGCGGGAGAGACCCAGTACTTC CASRKLAGAGETQYF
. once TRBJ2-3 12 TRBV5-1 TGCGCCAGCAGTAATAGGGAGGATACGCAGTATTTT CASSNREDTQYF